This is a list of T cell receptor beta chains from one sample in a study of T cells in Graves' hyperthyroidism and ophthalmopathy. TCRdb ran MiXCR on the multiplex PCR reads and lists one entry per CDR3 protein. The table lists fewer than 600,000 distinct CDR3 sequences, roughly 15% of them singletons. The sequenced sample consisted of blood. The receptors stem from a woman between 40 and 55 years old with Graves' hyperthyroidism. Each CDR3 is given with its conserved first and last residue. Each record gives: D gene, V gene, CDR3 length, J gene, clone size, CDR3 protein, CDR3 DNA. A D gene is named only where the DNA matches it firmly. Clone size is not always given. Where it is, it says once, few, many or a class for expanded clones.

TRBD1	TRBV19	12	TRBJ1-6	few	CASQQGHSPLHF	TGTGCCAGCCAACAGGGGCATTCACCCCTCCACTTT
-	TRBV28	16	TRBJ2-4	-	CASTHRRLGRENIQYF	TGTGCCAGCACCCATAGGCGCCTGGGTAGAGAAAACATTCAGTACTTC
-	TRBV19	13	TRBJ1-5	-	CASSIELDQPQHF	TGTGCCAGTAGTATAGAACTCGATCAGCCCCAGCATTTT
TRBD1	TRBV10-3	14	TRBJ1-4	-	CAISATGSNEKLFF	TGTGCCATCAGTGCGACAGGGTCTAATGAAAAACTGTTTTTT
TRBD2	TRBV15	17	TRBJ2-1	few	CATSRDFGAGDSNEQFF	TGTGCCACCAGCAGAGATTTTGGAGCGGGAGACTCCAATGAGCAGTTCTTC
-	TRBV7-8	12	TRBJ2-7	-	CASSYQGFEQYF	TGTGCCAGCAGTTATCAGGGTTTCGAGCAGTACTTC
-	TRBV11-1	15	TRBJ2-2	many	CASNTGTQNSGELFF	TGTGCCAGCAACACCGGAACTCAGAACTCCGGGGAGCTGTTTTTT
-	TRBV29-1	15	TRBJ1-1	few	CSVGIGDEMNTEAFF	TGCAGCGTTGGGATCGGGGATGAGATGAACACTGAAGCTTTCTTT
-	TRBV28	14	TRBJ2-5	many	CASSSRDFWETQYF	TGTGCCAGCAGTTCAAGGGACTTTTGGGAGACCCAGTACTTC
-	TRBV28	16	TRBJ2-7	many	CASALGAPGFPYEQYF	TGTGCCAGTGCTCTGGGCGCCCCTGGCTTTCCCTACGAGCAGTACTTC
-	TRBV7-8	14	TRBJ2-7	many	CASSSAGSSYEQYF	TGTGCCAGCAGCTCTGCAGGGAGCTCCTACGAGCAGTACTTC
-	TRBV6-1	14	TRBJ2-1	many	CASRPLGAQNEQFF	TGTGCCAGCCGTCCCTTGGGGGCCCAGAATGAGCAGTTCTTC
-	TRBV30	13	TRBJ1-3	many	CAWSVNTGNTIYF	TGTGCCTGGAGTGTCAACACTGGAAACACCATATATTTT
-	TRBV2	14	TRBJ2-2	many	CASKGVEGTGELFF	TGTGCCAGCAAGGGGGTTGAGGGCACCGGGGAGCTGTTTTTT
TRBD2	TRBV27	14	TRBJ2-7	many	CASRLAGSLYEQYF	TGTGCCAGCCGACTAGCGGGGTCCCTCTACGAGCAGTACTTC
TRBD2	TRBV20-1	15	TRBJ2-7	-	CSASSGASGSYEQYF	TGCAGTGCTAGCAGCGGGGCTAGCGGGAGTTACGAGCAGTACTTC
TRBD1	TRBV20-1	15	TRBJ2-3	many	CSARTPGQGLDTQYF	TGCAGTGCTAGGACACCGGGACAGGGGTTGGATACGCAGTATTTT
-	TRBV11-2	16	TRBJ2-2	many	CASSLGKTGNTGELFF	TGTGCCAGCAGCTTAGGAAAGACAGGGAACACCGGGGAGCTGTTTTTT
-	TRBV25-1	13	TRBJ1-1	-	CASSFGGYTEAFF	TGTGCCAGCAGCTTCGGGGGGTACACTGAAGCTTTCTTT
-	TRBV3-1	12	TRBJ2-7	once	CASSQAGSEQYF	TGTGCCAGCAGCCAAGCCGGGAGCGAGCAGTACTTC
TRBD1	TRBV28	15	TRBJ1-5	many	CASTQRQGFNQPQHF	TGTGCCAGCACTCAAAGACAGGGATTCAATCAGCCCCAGCATTTT
TRBD2	TRBV24-1	18	TRBJ2-2	-	CATSESLAGGPNTGELFF	TGTGCCACCAGTGAATCCCTAGCGGGAGGGCCCAACACCGGGGAGCTGTTTTTT
TRBD2	TRBV7-2	17	TRBJ2-3	-	CASRGLAGGPTTDTQYF	TGTGCCAGCAGAGGACTAGCGGGAGGACCTACCACAGATACGCAGTATTTT
-	TRBV7-2	13	TRBJ1-3	-	CASSSRDKDTIYF	TGTGCCAGCAGCTCCCGGGACAAAGACACCATATATTTT
TRBD1	TRBV7-9	13	TRBJ1-1	-	CASRRQGWTEAFF	TGTGCCAGCAGGCGACAGGGGTGGACTGAAGCTTTCTTT
TRBD1	TRBV29-1	15	TRBJ2-1	many	CSVVVGTGLSNEQFF	TGCAGCGTTGTAGTAGGGACAGGGCTTTCTAATGAGCAGTTCTTC
-	TRBV7-9	13	TRBJ2-7	many	CASSPDAVYEQYF	TGTGCCAGCAGCCCTGATGCCGTTTACGAGCAGTACTTC
TRBD1	TRBV19	15	TRBJ1-1	-	CASSILGQGSTEAFF	TGTGCCAGTAGTATATTAGGACAGGGAAGCACTGAAGCTTTCTTT
-	TRBV28	17	TRBJ1-6	many	CASSTLTGGRGNSPLHF	TGTGCCAGCAGTACCCTGACGGGGGGGAGGGGTAATTCACCCCTCCACTTT
-	TRBV6-2/TRBV6-3	14	TRBJ2-7	many	CASSYFSPRGEQYF	TGTGCCAGCAGTTATTTTAGTCCCAGGGGCGAGCAGTACTTC
-	TRBV7-3	14	TRBJ2-1	many	CASSPDGLGNEQFF	TGTGCCAGCAGCCCGGACGGCCTCGGGAATGAGCAGTTCTTC
-	TRBV28	16	TRBJ2-6	many	CASSAGLYSGANVLTF	TGTGCCAGCAGTGCGGGCTTGTACTCTGGGGCCAACGTCCTGACTTTC
-	TRBV18	16	TRBJ2-1	many	CASSPQRISSYNEQFF	TGTGCCAGCTCACCTCAGCGGATTAGCTCCTACAATGAGCAGTTCTTC
-	TRBV9	16	TRBJ1-6	-	CASSALGWGSNSPLHF	TGTGCCAGCAGCGCGTTAGGATGGGGGAGTAATTCACCCCTCCACTTT
-	TRBV12-3/TRBV12-4	12	TRBJ2-3	-	CASSETSNTQYF	TGTGCCAGCAGCGAGACTTCGAATACGCAGTATTTT
-	TRBV5-1	14	TRBJ1-3	-	CASSFSGYGNTIYF	TGCGCCAGCAGCTTCTCGGGGTACGGAAACACCATATATTTT
TRBD1	TRBV9	15	TRBJ2-1	many	CASSVGQGLYNEQFF	TGTGCCAGCAGCGTGGGACAGGGCCTCTACAATGAGCAGTTCTTC
-	TRBV19	18	TRBJ1-5	-	CASSIHALETGSNQPQHF	TGTGCCAGTAGTATCCACGCCCTTGAGACAGGATCCAATCAGCCCCAGCATTTT
TRBD1	TRBV3-1	18	TRBJ1-3	many	CASSPTRGQGSSGNTIYF	TGTGCCAGCAGCCCAACCCGCGGACAGGGAAGCTCTGGAAACACCATATATTTT
-	TRBV30	12	TRBJ2-5	many	CAWSLVEETQYF	TGTGCCTGGAGTCTAGTAGAAGAGACCCAGTACTTC
-	TRBV15	16	TRBJ2-1	-	CATSRVQLLSGNEQFF	TGTGCCACCAGCAGAGTCCAGCTCCTGTCCGGCAATGAGCAGTTCTTC
-	TRBV3-1	17	TRBJ1-1	many	CASSPRRGTVKNTEAFF	TGTGCCAGCAGCCCCCGCAGGGGTACTGTTAAGAACACTGAAGCTTTCTTT
TRBD1	TRBV10-1	14	TRBJ2-7	many	CASSEGTGYHEQYF	TGCGCCAGCAGTGAGGGGACAGGGTACCACGAGCAGTACTTC
-	TRBV5-1	13	TRBJ1-1	many	CASSTYRVSEAFF	TGCGCCAGCAGCACGTACAGGGTTTCTGAAGCTTTCTTT
TRBD1	TRBV19	15	TRBJ2-7	-	CASSPGTAIYYEQYF	TGTGCCAGTAGTCCGGGGACAGCAATATACTACGAGCAGTACTTC
-	TRBV20-1	14	TRBJ2-5	many	CSARGWGRQETQYF	TGCAGTGCTAGGGGGTGGGGTCGGCAAGAGACCCAGTACTTC
-	TRBV27	14	TRBJ2-1	many	CASSWGPHLGEQFF	TGTGCCAGCAGTTGGGGGCCCCATCTCGGTGAGCAGTTCTTC
-	TRBV6-5	14	TRBJ1-1	many	CASSYSGDSTEAFF	TGTGCCAGCAGTTACTCTGGGGATTCCACTGAAGCTTTCTTT
TRBD1	TRBV3-1	13	TRBJ2-1	few	CASSHGTGNEQFF	TGTGCCAGCAGCCACGGGACAGGGAATGAGCAGTTCTTC
TRBD1	TRBV28	14	TRBJ2-7	-	CASSSPGTGFEQYF	TGTGCCAGCAGTTCTCCCGGGACAGGGTTCGAGCAGTACTTC
TRBD1	TRBV7-9	15	TRBJ1-2	few	CASSSLGQGTGGYTF	TGTGCCAGCAGCAGTCTTGGACAGGGCACAGGTGGCTACACCTTC
TRBD2	TRBV11-2	16	TRBJ2-7	many	CASSQAGTSGAYEQYF	TGTGCCAGCAGTCAAGCCGGGACTAGCGGGGCCTACGAGCAGTACTTC
-	TRBV7-9	13	TRBJ1-1	many	CASSPGGRTEAFF	TGTGCCAGCAGCCCGGGAGGAAGGACTGAAGCTTTCTTT
-	TRBV11-2	14	TRBJ2-1	many	CASSLEDPASEQFF	TGTGCCAGCAGCTTAGAGGACCCCGCCAGTGAGCAGTTCTTC
-	TRBV11-2	11	TRBJ1-1	-	CASSPDREAFF	TGTGCCAGCAGCCCCGACAGGGAAGCTTTCTTT
-	TRBV27	13	TRBJ2-7	many	CASSPWEGYEQYF	TGTGCCAGCAGTCCTTGGGAAGGCTACGAGCAGTACTTC
TRBD1	TRBV12-3/TRBV12-4	13	TRBJ1-5	many	CASSSGGWQPQHF	TGTGCCAGCAGCTCAGGGGGCTGGCAGCCCCAGCATTTT
-	TRBV7-2	14	TRBJ1-2	few	CASSSTVPNYGYTF	TGTGCCAGCAGTTCGACGGTACCCAACTATGGCTACACCTTC
-	TRBV15	12	TRBJ1-5	-	CATSRVGQPQHF	TGTGCCACCAGCAGAGTAGGTCAGCCCCAGCATTTT